This entry lists 14 T cell receptor beta chains sequenced from one sample in a study of T cells after yellow fever vaccination. TCRdb independently ran MiXCR on the 5' RACE reads; one entry per CDR3 protein. The table has some 49,000 distinct CDR3 sequences, over 5.5% seen once. Sequences were derived from PBMCs, either bulk or a sorted T-cell subset (CD4+, CD8+, memory, or dextramer-sorted; not recorded which), sampled 45 days after the yellow fever booster vaccination. Every receptor here comes from a man aged 25 to 40 who received the YFV17D yellow fever vaccine.

This clonotype was picked up many times. The J gene is TRBJ2-2, the V gene TRBV20-1; D is tentatively TRBD1 or TRBD2 (5 bases each). V dropped 6 bases and J dropped 3 bases, with 11 bases sitting between them. From germline, CDR1 is DFQATT and CDR2 SNEGSKA (reference sequence). There are 13 residues in the CDR3. The CDR3 reads CSARDPYTGELFF. CDR3 nucleotides: TGCAGTGCAAGGGACCCCTACACCGGGGAGCTGTTTTTT.

This clonotype was recorded many times. V usage is TRBV7-6 and J usage is TRBJ2-7; D unclear. V lost 0 bases and J lost 3, with 12 bases in between. CDR3 size: 15 residues. CDR1 and CDR2 from the germline V gene are SGHVS and FNYEAQ. The CDR3 DNA sequence: TGTGCCAGCAGCTTAGCGCAAGGGTTCTACTACGAGCAGTACTTC. The encoded protein is CASSLAQGFYYEQYF.

The chain uses TRBV12-3 or TRBV12-4 and TRBJ1-1; no reliable D call. The V and J ends lost 5 bases and 3 bases respectively, with 13 bases between them. The CDR3 is made up of 14 amino acids. The CDR3 reads CASSPRRAYTEAFF. CDR3 bases: TGTGCCAGCAGTCCCAGAAGAGCATACACTGAAGCTTTCTTT.

Note on this clonotype: A much more abundant neighbour one base away suggests this may be a read error. The chain links TRBV7-2 to TRBJ2-3, with D hard to call. This CDR3 contains 13 residues. The V end was cut by 3 bases, the J end by 4 bases, with 8 bases between. Germline values: CDR1 SGHTA, CDR2 FQGNSA. CDR3 region: CASSFSAADTQYF. The CDR3 DNA is TGTGCCAGCAGCTTTAGTGCCGCAGATACGCAGTATTTT.

This clonotype has a count of ten or more. In DNA, the CDR3 is TGCAGCGTTCTACCTTTAGGTACAGATACGCAGTATTTT. Translation gives CSVLPLGTDTQYF. V is TRBV29-1 and J is TRBJ2-3; no clear D. The CDR3 has 13 amino acids. Trimming cost V 5 bases and J 3 bases, with 12 bases left between them. CDR1 is SQVTM, CDR2 ANQGSEA, per germline.

This clonotype was seen only a few times. The chain has TRBV28 and TRBJ1-3; D remains unclear. In germline, CDR1 is MDHEN, CDR2 SYDVKM. The V gene lost 2 bases and the J gene lost 4 bases, with 12 bases spanning the gap. The CDR3 runs to 15 residues. CDR3 in amino acids: CASSLSGLGGNTIYF. For the CDR3, the DNA is TGTGCCAGCAGTTTAAGCGGCCTGGGAGGAAACACCATATATTTT.

This clonotype was observed many times. The gene calls are TRBV7-9 and TRBJ2-1; D gene ambiguous. Germline V gene data show CDR1 as SEHNR and CDR2 as FQNEAQ (reference sequence). The CDR3 consists of 12 residues. The germline V and J ends were trimmed by 5 bases and 7 bases, with 9 bases remaining between them. The CDR3 sequence is CASSKTRNEQFF. The CDR3 nucleotides are TGTGCCAGCAGCAAAACCAGGAATGAGCAGTTCTTC.

By sample fraction, this clonotype is medium-sized. The chain joins TRBV7-9 to TRBJ1-2; D perhaps matches TRBD1 (5 bases). Germline lookup yields CDR1 SEHNR and CDR2 FQNEAQ (reference sequence). The CDR3 has 15 residues. V gave up 4 bases and J gave up 4 bases, with 16 bases separating them. The chain's CDR3 is CASSSTSGSSYGYTF. The CDR3 DNA is TGTGCCAGCAGCTCCACCTCAGGGTCGAGCTATGGCTACACCTTC.

The CDR3 protein is CSVADTGELFF. CDR3 coding DNA: TGCAGCGTTGCTGACACCGGGGAGCTGTTTTTT. V and J are TRBV29-1 and TRBJ2-2; no firm D call. Trimming shortened V by 4 bases and J by 3 bases, and 3 bases separated the two germline ends. The CDR3 spans 11 residues. Per the germline V gene, CDR1 is SQVTM and CDR2 is ANQGSEA.

This clonotype was seen a handful of times. The chain links TRBV6-5 to TRBJ1-2, with D perhaps TRBD1 (6 bases). The CDR3 totals 14 residues. Trimming shortened V by 4 bases and J by 6 bases, and 15 bases separated the two germline ends. Germline lookup yields CDR1 MNHEY and CDR2 SVGAGI. The CDR3 bases are TGTGCCAGCAGTTCCTGGGGGGGGGCGAATGGCTACACCTTC. As protein: CASSSWGGANGYTF.

This clonotype was found a few times. The rearrangement uses TRBV3-1 and TRBJ2-5, with TRBD2 matching over 11 bases. With V trimmed by 4 bases and J by 1 base, 14 bases remained unmatched. CDR3 size: 19 residues. Germline CDR1 reads LGHDT; CDR2 reads YNNKEL (reference sequence). CDR3 nucleotides: TGTGCCAGCAGCCTCACTTTGGGTACCGGGACTAGCGGCCAAGAGACCCAGTACTTC. Translated, it gives CASSLTLGTGTSGQETQYF.

This clonotype was detected ten times or more. The chain carries TRBV27 and TRBJ1-4, with a possible D match to TRBD1 (6 bases). Trimming left V 5 bases short and J 5 bases short, with 15 bases between. CDR1 and CDR2 (germline): MNHEY, SMNVEV (reference sequence). The CDR3 length is 15 residues. The CDR3 DNA is TGTGCCAGCAGTCCGTCCAGGGGACTAAATGAAAAACTGTTTTTT. Translation gives CASSPSRGLNEKLFF.

This clonotype was observed at least ten times. The gene calls are TRBV6-5 and TRBJ2-2, with D hard to call. V lost 2 bases to trimming and J lost 4 bases, with 5 bases between them. The germline V gene encodes CDR1 MNHEY and CDR2 SVGAGI. The CDR3 sequence is 13 residues long. CDR3 nucleotides: TGTGCCAGCAGTTACAGGGTCACCGGGGAGCTGTTTTTT. This codes for CASSYRVTGELFF.

This chain connects TRBV28 to TRBJ2-7; no clear D. Trimming pared 6 bases from V and 0 bases from J, leaving 15 bases between. CDR1 is MDHEN and CDR2 is SYDVKM in the germline V gene. This CDR3 has 15 amino acids. The CDR3 here is CASSRRAPSSYEQYF. In DNA form, the CDR3 reads TGTGCCAGCAGCCGCCGGGCCCCCAGCTCCTACGAGCAGTACTTC.